This T cell receptor beta chain is drawn from a study of T cells in tuberculosis (dated by TCRdb to between 2017 and 2018). Some background on the complete study: The study combined CD1B tetramers and high-throughput TCR immunosequencing to characterize T cells specific for the mycobacterial lipid antigen glucose monomycolate (GMM). IGRA-negative adolescents, IGRA-positive adolescents with latent tuberculosis and adults with active tuberculosis, ten per group, were compared in a South African clinical cohort. Active tuberculosis patient PBMC were archived before or within 7 days of starting standard anti-tuberculosis treatment.

The CDR3 goes from the cysteine to the phenylalanine over 20 residues. The DNA shown is the 60-base CDR3, in frame from base 1. The germline V gene supplies CDR1 KGHSH and CDR2 LQKENI. V lost 6 bases and J lost 0 bases, and the count of bases not matched to a germline gene is 17. What the research found in general, with its limitations: Shorter CDR3-alpha lengths in active tuberculosis patients partly drove the smaller NN-distances, and the TCR-beta difference was not statistically significant. Clinical samples were selected based on which cryopreserved specimens were available, and the active tuberculosis cases were adults whereas the controls were adolescents. With the diverse GMM-specific repertoire as input, a classifier achieved roughly 89% accuracy (AUROC around 0.93), whereas GEM motif frequencies as input gave more than 55% accuracy. Compared with IGRA-negative controls, TCR-alpha repertoires from active tuberculosis had smaller mean NN-distances to GMM-specific TCRs, which suggests clonal expansion of these TCRs.

Of note for this clone: Its antigen target is currently unknown. Base qualities are not provided; no much larger clone lies one nucleotide away.

This specimen's time point label, per the study, means: new active TB diagnosis, blood taken before or within 7 days of starting treatment. Active tuberculosis patients were HIV-seronegative South African adults aged 18 years or older with a new diagnosis. Confirmation of active tuberculosis came from positive sputum smear microscopy and/or a positive M. tuberculosis culture. Immunosequencing was performed on unsorted cryopreserved PBMC and covered roughly 98,000 T cells per clinical donor on average. The immunoSEQ multiplex PCR assay was used to generate TCR libraries, with TCR-beta and/or TCR-alpha/delta assays applied to each sample. The amplified TCR libraries were sequenced using the Illumina high-throughput platform. The original pipeline was this. Clustering and dimensionality reduction were performed using pairwise TCRdist distances among GMM-specific receptors from ex vivo sorted or in vitro expanded T cells. Each clinical repertoire received a mean NN-distance score, defined as the average TCRdist to the nearest 10% of tetramer-positive reference sequences. GEM TCR motif frequency was calculated as the fraction of unique TCRs that matched known GEM sequences by V/J usage and CDR3 length. Active tuberculosis was classified by linear discriminant analysis with leave-one-out cross-validation, implemented in scikit-learn. The table was pulled from immuneACCESS by TCRdb, which kept in-frame rearrangements only. Such tables lose some clones; where checked, under half of the loss comes from unresolved V genes, and the rest has no known cause. The V and J calls and clone size come from that table; D and trimming were worked out from the DNA. The sample contains 30,000 to 35,000 clones, roughly nine tenths of them found a single time. The top ten clonotypes cover about 7.7% of the sample.

The sample consisted of PBMCs, taken at tuberculosis diagnosis. This chain is built from TRBV18 and TRBJ1-6; 7 nucleotides in the junction match TRBD1. The TCR originated in an adult with tuberculosis. Some clones in this sample may be carry-over from other donors' samples. The base sequence is TGTGCCAGCTCCCCCATACAGGGTAACAGGGACAGCTCCTATAATTCACCCCTCCACTTT. Translated, this is CASSPIQGNRDSSYNSPLHF.